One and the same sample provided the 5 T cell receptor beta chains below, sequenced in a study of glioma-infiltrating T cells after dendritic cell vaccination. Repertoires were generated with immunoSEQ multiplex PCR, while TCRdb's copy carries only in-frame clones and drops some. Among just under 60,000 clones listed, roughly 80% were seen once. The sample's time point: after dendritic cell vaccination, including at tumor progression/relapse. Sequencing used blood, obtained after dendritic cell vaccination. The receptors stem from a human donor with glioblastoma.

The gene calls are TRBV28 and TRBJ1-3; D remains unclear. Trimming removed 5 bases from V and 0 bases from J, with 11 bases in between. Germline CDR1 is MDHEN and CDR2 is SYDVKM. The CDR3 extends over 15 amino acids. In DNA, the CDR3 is TGTGCCAGCAGTCCCCCCGGAGGCTCTGGAAACACCATATATTTT. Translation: CASSPPGGSGNTIYF.

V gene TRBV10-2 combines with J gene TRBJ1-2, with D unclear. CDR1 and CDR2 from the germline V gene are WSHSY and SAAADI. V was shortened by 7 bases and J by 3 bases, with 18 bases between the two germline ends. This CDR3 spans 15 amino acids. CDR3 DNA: TGCGCCAGCAATTCAGTAAAGGAGTCTGACTATGGCTACACCTTC. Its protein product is CASNSVKESDYGYTF.

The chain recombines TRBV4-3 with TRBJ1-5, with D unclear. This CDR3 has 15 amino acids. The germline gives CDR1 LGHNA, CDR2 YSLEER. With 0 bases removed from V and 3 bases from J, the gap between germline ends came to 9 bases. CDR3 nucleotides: TGCGCCAGCAGCCAAGATCGCGTCTTCAATCAGCCCCAGCATTTT. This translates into CASSQDRVFNQPQHF.

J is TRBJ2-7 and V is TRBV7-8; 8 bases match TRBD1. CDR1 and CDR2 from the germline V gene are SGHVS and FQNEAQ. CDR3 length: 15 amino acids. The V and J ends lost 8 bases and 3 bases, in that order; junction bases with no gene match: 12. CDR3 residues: CASYSNNRGNYEQYF. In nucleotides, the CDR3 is TGTGCCAGCTACTCGAATAACAGGGGGAACTACGAGCAGTACTTC.

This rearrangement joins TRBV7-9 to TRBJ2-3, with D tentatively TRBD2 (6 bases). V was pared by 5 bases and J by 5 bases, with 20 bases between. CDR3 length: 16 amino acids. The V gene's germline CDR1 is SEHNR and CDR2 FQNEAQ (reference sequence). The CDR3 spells CASSQQTGELGDTQYF. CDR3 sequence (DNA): TGTGCCAGCAGCCAACAGACGGGGGAGCTTGGAGATACGCAGTATTTT.